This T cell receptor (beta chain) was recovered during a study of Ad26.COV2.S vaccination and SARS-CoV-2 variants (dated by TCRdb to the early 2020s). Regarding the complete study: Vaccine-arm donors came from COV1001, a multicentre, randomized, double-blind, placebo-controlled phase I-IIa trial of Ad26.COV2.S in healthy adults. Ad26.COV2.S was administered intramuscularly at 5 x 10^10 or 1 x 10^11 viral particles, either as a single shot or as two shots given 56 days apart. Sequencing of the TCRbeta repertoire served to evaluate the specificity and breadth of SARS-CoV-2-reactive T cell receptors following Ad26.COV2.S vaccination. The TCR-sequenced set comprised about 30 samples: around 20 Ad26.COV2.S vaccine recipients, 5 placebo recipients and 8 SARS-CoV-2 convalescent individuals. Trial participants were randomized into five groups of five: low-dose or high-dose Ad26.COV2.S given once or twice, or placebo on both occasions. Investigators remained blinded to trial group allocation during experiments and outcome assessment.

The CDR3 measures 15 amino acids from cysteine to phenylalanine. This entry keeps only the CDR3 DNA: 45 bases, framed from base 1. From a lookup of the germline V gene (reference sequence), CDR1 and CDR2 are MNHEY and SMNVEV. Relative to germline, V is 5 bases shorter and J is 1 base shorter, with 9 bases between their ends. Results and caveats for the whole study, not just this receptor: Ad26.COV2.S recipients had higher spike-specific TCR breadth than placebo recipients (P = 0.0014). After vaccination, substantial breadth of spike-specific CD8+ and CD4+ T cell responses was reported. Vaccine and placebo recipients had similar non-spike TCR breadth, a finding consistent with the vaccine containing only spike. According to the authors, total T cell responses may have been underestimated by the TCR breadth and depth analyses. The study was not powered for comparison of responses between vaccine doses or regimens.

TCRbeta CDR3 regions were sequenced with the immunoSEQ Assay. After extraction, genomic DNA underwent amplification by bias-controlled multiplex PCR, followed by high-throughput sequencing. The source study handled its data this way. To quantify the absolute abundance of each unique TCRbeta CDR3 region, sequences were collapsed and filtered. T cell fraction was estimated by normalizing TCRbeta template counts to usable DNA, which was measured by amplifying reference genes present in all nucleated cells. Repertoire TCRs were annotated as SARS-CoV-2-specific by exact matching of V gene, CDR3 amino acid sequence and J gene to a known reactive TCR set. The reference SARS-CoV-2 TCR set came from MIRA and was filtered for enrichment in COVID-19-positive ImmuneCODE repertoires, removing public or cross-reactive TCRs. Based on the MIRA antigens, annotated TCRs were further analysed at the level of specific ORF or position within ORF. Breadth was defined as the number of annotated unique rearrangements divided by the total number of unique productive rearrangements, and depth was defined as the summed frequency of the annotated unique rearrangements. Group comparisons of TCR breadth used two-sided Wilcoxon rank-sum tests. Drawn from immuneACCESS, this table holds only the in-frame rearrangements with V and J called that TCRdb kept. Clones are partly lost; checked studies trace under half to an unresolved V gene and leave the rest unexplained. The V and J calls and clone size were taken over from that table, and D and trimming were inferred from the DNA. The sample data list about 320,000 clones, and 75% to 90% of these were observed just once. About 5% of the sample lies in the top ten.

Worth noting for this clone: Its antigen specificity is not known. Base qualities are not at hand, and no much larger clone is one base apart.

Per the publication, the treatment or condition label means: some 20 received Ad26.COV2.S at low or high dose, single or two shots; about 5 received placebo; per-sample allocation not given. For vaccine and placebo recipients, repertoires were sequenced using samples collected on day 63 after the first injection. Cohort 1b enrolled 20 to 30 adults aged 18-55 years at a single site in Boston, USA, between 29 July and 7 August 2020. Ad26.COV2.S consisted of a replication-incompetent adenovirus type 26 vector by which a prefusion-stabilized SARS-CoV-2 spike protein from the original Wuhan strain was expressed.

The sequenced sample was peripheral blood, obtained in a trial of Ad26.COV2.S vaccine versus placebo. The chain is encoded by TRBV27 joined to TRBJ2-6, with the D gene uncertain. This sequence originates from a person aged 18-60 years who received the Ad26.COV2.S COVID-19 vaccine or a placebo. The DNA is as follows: TGTGCCAGCAGTCTCCTCCAATCTGGGGCCAACGTCCTGACTTTC. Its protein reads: CASSLLQSGANVLTF.